This T cell receptor beta chain derives from a study of cytomegalovirus exposure and HLA in healthy donors. Findings of the study overall: Investigators reported about 160 TCR beta chains as tied to cytomegalovirus.

Germline CDR1 DFQATT, CDR2 SNEGSKA (reference sequence). Trimming shortened V by 1 base and J by 3 bases, and 4 bases separated the two germline ends. This CDR3 spans 11 amino acids. At collection, donors were nominally healthy, but unrecorded immune exposures were probable. The PCR made use of 60 Vbeta and 13 Jbeta primers. Generated by immunoSEQ multiplex PCR, the TCRdb table keeps only in-frame clones and is missing some. The sample has some 200,000 clones, around three quarters seen once; the top ten hold approximately 2%. Of note for this clone: Antigen unknown.

The origin of this receptor is a woman in her 30s in good health and CMV-seronegative. The chain carries TRBV20-1 and TRBJ2-7; D not certain. The sequenced sample consisted of PBMCs. CDR3 loop: CSARVFYEQYF. The CDR3 DNA reads TGCAGTGCTAGAGTCTTCTACGAGCAGTACTTC.